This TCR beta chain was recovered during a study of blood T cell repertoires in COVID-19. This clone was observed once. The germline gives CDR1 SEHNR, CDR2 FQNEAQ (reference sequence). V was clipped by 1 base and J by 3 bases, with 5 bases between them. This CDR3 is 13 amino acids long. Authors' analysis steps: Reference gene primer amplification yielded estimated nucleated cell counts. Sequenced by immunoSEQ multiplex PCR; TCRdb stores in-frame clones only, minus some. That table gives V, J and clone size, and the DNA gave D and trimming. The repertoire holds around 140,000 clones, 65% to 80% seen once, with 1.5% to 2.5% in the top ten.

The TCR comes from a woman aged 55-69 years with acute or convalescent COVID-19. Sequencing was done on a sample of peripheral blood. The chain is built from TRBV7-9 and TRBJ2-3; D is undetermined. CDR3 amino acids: CASSLDSTDTQYF. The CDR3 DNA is TGTGCCAGCAGCTTAGATTCTACAGATACGCAGTATTTT.